The next 10 T cell receptor beta chains were all read from a single sample in a study of cytomegalovirus exposure and HLA in healthy donors. The PCR ran on 60 Vbeta and 13 Jbeta primers. Generated by immunoSEQ multiplex PCR, the TCRdb table keeps only in-frame clones and is missing some. The table lists over 150,000 clones, over 80% of them singletons. The specimen was PBMCs. The origin of the receptors is a boy aged 2 to 9 in good health and CMV-seronegative.

This chain uses TRBV7-9 with TRBJ2-3; 12 bases line up with TRBD2. Trimming removed 5 bases from V and 4 bases from J; junction bases left unmatched: 4. From germline, CDR1 is SEHNR and CDR2 FQNEAQ (reference sequence). The CDR3 totals 15 residues. This CDR3 is CASSHSSGRADTQYF. CDR3 nucleotides: TGTGCCAGCAGCCATTCTAGCGGGAGGGCAGATACGCAGTATTTT.

The rearrangement joins TRBV4-3 to TRBJ1-1; no clear D. Germline loops: CDR1 LGHNA, CDR2 YSLEER. CDR3 size: 14 residues. With 1 base removed from V and 3 bases from J, the gap between germline ends came to 9 bases. The CDR3 nucleotides are TGCGCCAGCAGCCAAGGCGTCGGGTACACTGAAGCTTTCTTT. It yields the protein CASSQGVGYTEAFF.

The J gene is TRBJ2-7, the V gene TRBV13, with 8 bases aligning to TRBD2. Germline CDR1 is PRHDT and CDR2 is FYEKMQ (reference sequence). The J segment lost 3 bases and the V segment lost 8 bases, leaving 9 bases of the junction unmatched. This CDR3 region has 14 residues. CDR3: CASRGGGRSYEQYF. Written as DNA, the CDR3 is TGTGCCAGCCGGGGGGGTGGCCGAAGCTACGAGCAGTACTTC.

The chain joins TRBV5-1 to TRBJ2-3, with TRBD2 identical over 7 bases. Germline CDR1 is SGHRS and CDR2 is YFSETQ. The CDR3 sequence is 14 residues long. V gave up 2 bases and J gave up 1 base; unmatched junction bases: 1. CDR3 amino acids: CASSFGGGTDTQYF. The CDR3 DNA sequence: TGCGCCAGCAGCTTTGGGGGGGGCACAGATACGCAGTATTTT. Supplemented by reference TRBV5-1 and TRBJ2-3, the full variable domain reads KAGVTQTPRYLIKTRGQQVTLSCSPISGHRSVSWYQQTPGQGLQFLFEYFSETQRNKGNFPGRFSGRQFSNSRSEMNVSTLELGDSALYLCASSFGGGTDTQYFGPGTRLTVL.

The V call is TRBV6-6, the J call TRBJ2-3; the match to TRBD2 covers 11 bases. Per germline, CDR1 MNHNY and CDR2 SVGAGI (reference sequence). This CDR3 region has 15 residues. J gave up 0 bases and V 4 bases, and 0 bases lay outside the gene matches. The CDR3 sequence: CASSWTSGSTDTQYF. Written as DNA, the CDR3 is TGTGCCAGCAGTTGGACTAGCGGGAGCACAGATACGCAGTATTTT.

The J gene is TRBJ2-7, the V gene TRBV11-2, with 7 bases identical to TRBD2. The CDR3 loop spans 15 amino acids. Germline V gene lookup returns CDR1 SGHAT and CDR2 FQNNGV. With 5 bases clipped from V and 6 bases from J, the junction kept 13 bases outside the gene matches. CDR3 bases: TGTGCCAGCAGCCCCGGACTAGTGACTAATGGCGAGCAGTACTTC. Translated, it gives CASSPGLVTNGEQYF.

As to this clone: Other DNA variants within this sample encode the same CDR3. The chain is built from TRBV2 and TRBJ1-4; 9 bases agree with TRBD1. Unmatched junction bases numbered 2, after V lost 4 bases and J lost 8 bases. CDR3 length: 13 residues. Germline-derived CDR1 and CDR2 are SNHLY and FYNNEI. The CDR3 sequence: CASSGDRGEKLFF. CDR3 sequence (DNA): TGTGCCAGCAGTGGAGACAGGGGGGAAAAACTGTTTTTT.

The chain is built from TRBV27 and TRBJ2-5, with 7 bases lining up with TRBD1. J lost 5 bases, V lost 2 bases, and 11 bases had no gene match. Germline V gene data show CDR1 as MNHEY and CDR2 as SMNVEV (reference sequence). The CDR3 loop spans 16 amino acids. CDR3 in amino acids: CASSLGYRGRAETQYF. The CDR3 nucleotides are TGTGCCAGCAGTTTAGGGTACAGGGGCCGGGCCGAGACCCAGTACTTC.

The chain combines TRBV5-4 with TRBJ2-2, with TRBD2 matching 12 bases. The CDR3 is 17 residues long. CDR1 and CDR2 (germline): SGHNT, YYREEE (reference sequence). V lost 3 bases and J lost 5; bases outside the gene matches: 8. In nucleotides, the CDR3 is TGTGCCAGCAGCTCGGCTAGCGGGGGGGCACTTACCGGGGAGCTGTTTTTT. Protein: CASSSASGGALTGELFF.

The rearrangement joins TRBV10-3 to TRBJ2-1, with TRBD2 as a possible D gene (6 bases). The CDR3 contains 19 residues. V gave up 4 bases and J gave up 0 bases, with 22 bases separating them. Germline loops: CDR1 ENHRY, CDR2 SYGVKD. This CDR3 is CAISGREKLSGPSYNEQFF. CDR3 DNA sequence: TGTGCCATCAGTGGGAGGGAGAAACTAAGCGGGCCCTCCTACAATGAGCAGTTCTTC.